The rows below give T cell receptor beta chains drawn from one sample of a study of metastatic and nonmetastatic thyroid tumors. TCRdb re-analyzed the PCR reads using MiXCR. The profile shows some 38,000 clones, less than 60% of them singletons. Specimen: tumor tissue. These receptors were obtained from a male donor with papillary thyroid cancer or a benign thyroid nodule (not recorded which). Some clones in this sample may be carry-over from other donors' samples. The CDR3 runs from the conserved cysteine through the conserved F or W. Each record gives: clone size, V gene, CDR3 length, J gene, D gene, CDR3 DNA, CDR3 protein. A D gene is named only where the DNA matches it firmly. Not every row has a clone size; where given, it reads once, few, many or a size class.

abundance: NA; v_gene: TRBV7-3; len: 18; j_gene: TRBJ1-2; d_gene: NA; CDR3nt: TGTGCCAGCAGCTTACCCCCCGTGAGGGACCGCCCTCGGCATGGCTACACCTTC; CDR3aa: CASSLPPVRDRPRHGYTF
abundance: NA; v_gene: TRBV6-1; len: 15; j_gene: TRBJ2-3; d_gene: TRBD2; CDR3nt: TGTGCCAGCAGCGTGTTAGCGGGCGACACAGATACGCAGTATTTT; CDR3aa: CASSVLAGDTDTQYF
abundance: NA; v_gene: TRBV9; len: 15; j_gene: TRBJ2-2; d_gene: NA; CDR3nt: TGTGCCAGCAGCGCTGACGGGGGCAATGGCGGGGAGCTGTTTTTT; CDR3aa: CASSADGGNGGELFF
abundance: few; v_gene: TRBV28; len: 13; j_gene: TRBJ2-7; d_gene: NA; CDR3nt: TGTGCCAGCACGGCGGTCAAGGGGTACGAGCAGTACTTC; CDR3aa: CASTAVKGYEQYF
abundance: few; v_gene: TRBV6-2/TRBV6-3; len: 14; j_gene: TRBJ2-5; d_gene: NA; CDR3nt: TGTGCCAGCAGTTATCAAGCCCCGCAAGAGACCCAGTACTTC; CDR3aa: CASSYQAPQETQYF
abundance: few; v_gene: TRBV20-1; len: 16; j_gene: TRBJ1-2; d_gene: NA; CDR3nt: TGCAGTGCTAGAGATTATGGGGACGGGGGTGACTATGGCTACACCTTC; CDR3aa: CSARDYGDGGDYGYTF
abundance: many; v_gene: TRBV6-4; len: 13; j_gene: TRBJ1-1; d_gene: TRBD1; CDR3nt: TGTGCCACCGACCGGGACAGGAACACTGAAGCTTTCTTT; CDR3aa: CATDRDRNTEAFF
abundance: NA; v_gene: TRBV20-1; len: 15; j_gene: TRBJ2-7; d_gene: TRBD2; CDR3nt: TGCAGTGCCAAGCCACAGGCGGGAGAGATTGACGAGCAGTACTTC; CDR3aa: CSAKPQAGEIDEQYF
abundance: NA; v_gene: TRBV7-8; len: 13; j_gene: TRBJ2-7; d_gene: TRBD2; CDR3nt: TGTGCCAGCAGCCGGACTAGCGCCTACGAGCAGTACTTC; CDR3aa: CASSRTSAYEQYF
abundance: NA; v_gene: TRBV11-2; len: 16; j_gene: TRBJ2-2; d_gene: NA; CDR3nt: TGTGCCAGCAGCAAAGGCGGGTTCGCGAACACCGGGGAGCTGTTTTTT; CDR3aa: CASSKGGFANTGELFF
abundance: NA; v_gene: TRBV20-1; len: 17; j_gene: TRBJ2-5; d_gene: TRBD2; CDR3nt: TGCAGTGCTAGAGGAGGTGGCGGGAGGGCCATTGAAGAGACCCAGTACTTC; CDR3aa: CSARGGGGRAIEETQYF
abundance: large; v_gene: TRBV20-1; len: 18; j_gene: TRBJ2-5; d_gene: NA; CDR3nt: TGCAGTGCTAGAGCCCCGGAGGCTGCGAAGGCCCCTAGAGAGACCCAGTACTTC; CDR3aa: CSARAPEAAKAPRETQYF
abundance: large; v_gene: TRBV11-1; len: 13; j_gene: TRBJ2-7; d_gene: NA; CDR3nt: TGTGCCAGCAGCTTAGCTGGCAGCCACGAGCAGTACTTC; CDR3aa: CASSLAGSHEQYF
abundance: NA; v_gene: TRBV28; len: 18; j_gene: TRBJ2-7; d_gene: NA; CDR3nt: TGTGCCAGAAACCGGGACACGGATAATATCAGGGCCTCCTACGAGCAGTACTTC; CDR3aa: CARNRDTDNIRASYEQYF
abundance: NA; v_gene: TRBV7-3; len: 13; j_gene: TRBJ2-1; d_gene: NA; CDR3nt: TGTGCCAGCAGCCGCGGACAAAACAATGAGCAGTTCTTC; CDR3aa: CASSRGQNNEQFF
abundance: NA; v_gene: TRBV6-4; len: 13; j_gene: TRBJ2-5; d_gene: TRBD1; CDR3nt: TGTGCCAGCAGTTGGACAGGGGCAGAGACCCAGTACTTC; CDR3aa: CASSWTGAETQYF
abundance: NA; v_gene: TRBV4-1; len: 18; j_gene: TRBJ2-3; d_gene: TRBD1; CDR3nt: TGCGCCAGCAGCCACCAACCTGGACAGGGGCTAACCACAGATACGCAGTATTTT; CDR3aa: CASSHQPGQGLTTDTQYF
abundance: few; v_gene: TRBV6-4; len: 13; j_gene: TRBJ2-7; d_gene: NA; CDR3nt: TGTGCCAGCAGTTATGTTCTAGCTGACGAGCAGTACTTC; CDR3aa: CASSYVLADEQYF
abundance: NA; v_gene: TRBV9; len: 16; j_gene: TRBJ2-3; d_gene: TRBD1; CDR3nt: TGTGCCAGCAGCCCCGGGACAGGGGGTCTCTCAGATACGCAGTATTTT; CDR3aa: CASSPGTGGLSDTQYF
abundance: medium-sized; v_gene: TRBV2; len: 15; j_gene: TRBJ2-7; d_gene: TRBD2; CDR3nt: TGTGCCAGCAGTGAATTCTTGCGGGAGGGCCAAGAGCAGTACTTC; CDR3aa: CASSEFLREGQEQYF
abundance: NA; v_gene: TRBV20-1; len: 13; j_gene: TRBJ2-7; d_gene: NA; CDR3nt: TGCAGTTGCTACCGGGGAAGCTCCTACGAGCAGTACTTC; CDR3aa: CSCYRGSSYEQYF
abundance: NA; v_gene: TRBV6-1; len: 11; j_gene: TRBJ1-3; d_gene: NA; CDR3nt: TGTGCCAGCTACAGGGGAAACACCATATATTTT; CDR3aa: CASYRGNTIYF
abundance: NA; v_gene: TRBV28; len: 14; j_gene: TRBJ1-2; d_gene: TRBD1; CDR3nt: TGTGCCAGCAGTACCCTGACAGGGTTAGGCGGCTACACCTTC; CDR3aa: CASSTLTGLGGYTF
abundance: once; v_gene: TRBV20-1; len: 15; j_gene: TRBJ2-1; d_gene: TRBD1; CDR3nt: TGCAGTGCCCCGGGACGGGACAGGGGTAACAATGAGCAGTTCTTC; CDR3aa: CSAPGRDRGNNEQFF
abundance: NA; v_gene: TRBV6-5; len: 15; j_gene: TRBJ2-7; d_gene: TRBD1; CDR3nt: TGTGCCAGCAGTTACTCGGACAGGGGAGGGTACGAGCAGTACTTC; CDR3aa: CASSYSDRGGYEQYF
abundance: medium-sized; v_gene: TRBV27; len: 17; j_gene: TRBJ2-3; d_gene: NA; CDR3nt: TGTGCCAGCAGTTTATCGTTGCCAGGAGCGTTCACAGATACGCAGTATTTT; CDR3aa: CASSLSLPGAFTDTQYF
abundance: few; v_gene: TRBV6-1; len: 15; j_gene: TRBJ2-7; d_gene: TRBD1; CDR3nt: TGTGCCAGCAGCCTCGGACAGGGTCGGACCTACGAGCAGTACTTC; CDR3aa: CASSLGQGRTYEQYF